A selection of T cell receptor beta chains follows, all from one sample in a study of CD8+ T cells in alopecia areata. Data came from immunoSEQ multiplex PCR; TCRdb stores just in-frame clones and leaves some out. The table has some 170,000 clones, approximately 65% seen once; the top ten hold approximately 10%. The specimen comprised CD8+ T cells sorted from blood, sampled at week 0. Receptors were obtained from a human donor with alopecia areata. Both conserved end residues are part of each CDR3. A D gene is named only where the DNA matches it firmly. Clone size, where shown, is once, few, many, or a class for clones that have expanded.

TGCGCCAGCAGCCAGACAGGGTCGGGACAAGAGACCCAGTACTTC,CASSQTGSGQETQYF,TRBD1,TRBV5-1,.,TRBJ2-5
TGTGCCAGCAGTTTATTAGGCCCGGGACAGGGATATCAGCCCCAGCATTTT,CASSLLGPGQGYQPQHF,TRBD1,TRBV27,.,TRBJ1-5
TGCGCCAGCAGCTTGATAACAACGATTCCCTACGAGCAGTACTTC,CASSLITTIPYEQYF,.,TRBV5-1,once,TRBJ2-7
TGTGCCAGCAGTGAGCTGGGGGCGTCCAAAAACATTCAGTACTTC,CASSELGASKNIQYF,.,TRBV2,.,TRBJ2-4
TGTGCCTGGAGCGCTCCGGTTTGGCCCTACGAGCAGTACTTC,CAWSAPVWPYEQYF,.,TRBV30,.,TRBJ2-7
TGTGCCTGGAGCCGATCGGATAGGGGTATTAATTCACCCCTCCACTTT,CAWSRSDRGINSPLHF,.,TRBV30,.,TRBJ1-6
TGCGCCAGCAGCCAAGATAGTACGAGGGGGGACGAGCAGTACTTC,CASSQDSTRGDEQYF,.,TRBV4-1,.,TRBJ2-7
TGTGCCAGCAGCACCGTCGAGGCGCGCTACGAGCAGTACTTC,CASSTVEARYEQYF,.,TRBV5-6,.,TRBJ2-7
TGTGCCAGCAGCCCCATTAGCGGGGGAGGGTACGAGCAGTACTTC,CASSPISGGGYEQYF,TRBD2,TRBV9,.,TRBJ2-7
TGTGCCAGCAGTCAGGGCACAGATACGCAGTATTTT,CASSQGTDTQYF,.,TRBV25-1,.,TRBJ2-3
TGTGCCAGCAGGGGGGACTACACAGATACGCAGTATTTT,CASRGDYTDTQYF,TRBD2,TRBV7-3,few,TRBJ2-3